The 32 T cell receptor beta chains listed next were all sequenced from one sample in a study of blood T cell repertoires in COVID-19. Repertoires were generated with immunoSEQ multiplex PCR, while TCRdb's copy carries only in-frame clones and drops some. The sample lists roughly 220,000 clones, 80% to 90% occurring once. Sample: peripheral blood. The receptors were sampled from a man aged 30 to 45 with active or convalescent COVID-19.

This chain uses TRBV28 with TRBJ2-5; D is unresolved. The V gene's germline CDR1 is MDHEN and CDR2 SYDVKM. V gave up 2 bases and J gave up 7 bases, with 5 bases separating them. The CDR3 is 11 residues long. CDR3 in amino acids: CASSLHGTQYF. In DNA, the CDR3 is TGTGCCAGCAGTTTACACGGGACCCAGTACTTC.

The genes are TRBV19 and TRBJ1-2; 8 nucleotides line up with TRBD1. Germline V CDR1 and CDR2: LNHDA, SQIVND (reference sequence). The length of the CDR3 is 12 residues. The ends lost 9 bases at V and 8 bases at J; junction bases unmatched: 8. The DNA of the CDR3 is TGTGCCAGCAATCAGGGGGCGGTGGGCTACACCTTC. Translation: CASNQGAVGYTF.

The genes are TRBV18 and TRBJ1-1; 7 positions match TRBD1. Per germline, CDR1 KGHSH and CDR2 LQKENI. J gave up 6 bases and V 3 bases, and 19 bases lay outside the gene matches. The CDR3 loop spans 18 amino acids. CDR3 nucleotides: TGTGCCAGCTCACCCTATATAAATACAGGGGCAGGAAGCGCTGAAGCTTTCTTT. Its protein product is CASSPYINTGAGSAEAFF.

This chain connects TRBV7-6 to TRBJ2-1; 13 nucleotides align to TRBD2. CDR3 size: 18 residues. J was trimmed by 8 bases and V by 4 bases; bases with no gene match: 14. CDR1 and CDR2 from the germline V gene are SGHVS and FNYEAQ. The CDR3 protein is CASSSTSPLAGGFYEQFF. CDR3 DNA: TGTGCCAGCAGCTCCACATCCCCACTAGCGGGAGGGTTCTATGAGCAGTTCTTC.

The rearrangement links TRBV12-5 to TRBJ2-3; tentative D call: TRBD1 (5 bases). This CDR3 is built from 16 residues. Looked up from germline, CDR1 is LGHNT and CDR2 is FRNRAP. V was trimmed by 1 base and J by 2 bases, leaving 13 bases between them. The CDR3 nucleotides read TGTGCTAGTGGTTTGGGGACAAATTTTAACACAGATACGCAGTATTTT. Its protein product is CASGLGTNFNTDTQYF.

The chain uses TRBV28 and TRBJ1-6, with D perhaps matching TRBD1 (5 bases). V lost 6 bases to trimming and J lost 5 bases, with 17 bases between them. The CDR3 sequence is 16 residues long. Germline-derived CDR1 and CDR2 are MDHEN and SYDVKM. The CDR3 bases are TGTGCCAGCAGCCAGGGTAAAGGGGAGGATAATTCACCCCTCCACTTT. Its translation: CASSQGKGEDNSPLHF.

This clone occurred once. The J gene is TRBJ1-1, the V gene TRBV30, with D unclear. The length of the CDR3 is 11 residues. Germline V lookup: CDR1 GTSNPN, CDR2 SVGIG (reference sequence). V lost 4 bases and J 10 bases, leaving 13 bases between the germline ends. DNA of the CDR3: TGTGCCTGGAACGTAGCCCGAGGAGCTTTCTTT. Protein: CAWNVARGAFF.

This chain uses TRBV7-3 with TRBJ2-5; D may be TRBD2 (6 bases). This CDR3 region has 19 residues. CDR1 is SGHTA and CDR2 is FQGTGA in the germline V gene. Trimming shortened V by 5 bases and J by 1 base, and 26 bases separated the two germline ends. The CDR3 protein is CASSPRLIRTSGFQETQYF. The CDR3 DNA follows: TGTGCCAGCAGCCCCCGGTTGATAAGGACCAGCGGGTTCCAAGAGACCCAGTACTTC.

The chain carries TRBV19 and TRBJ1-1; the D gene is possibly TRBD1 (5 bases). This CDR3 has 14 residues. The germline gives CDR1 LNHDA, CDR2 SQIVND (reference sequence). The V gene lost 1 base and the J gene lost 5 bases, with 11 bases spanning the gap. The DNA of the CDR3 is TGTGCCAGTAGTATAGCGCAGGGTGGGACTGAAGCTTTCTTT. Translated, it gives CASSIAQGGTEAFF.

CDR3 sequence (DNA): TGTGCCAGCAGCCAGACCGGGGGGGGCTACACCTTC. Translated, it gives CASSQTGGGYTF. The rearrangement links TRBV3-1 (or the pseudogene TRBV3-2) to TRBJ1-2; tentative D call: TRBD1 (5 bases). Germline values: CDR1 LGHDT, CDR2 YNNKEL (reference sequence). This CDR3 contains 12 residues. V was cut by 3 bases and J by 8 bases, with 10 bases left in between.

This rearrangement joins TRBV9 to TRBJ2-3; 7 nucleotides agree with TRBD1. V dropped 7 bases and J dropped 6; count of bases not matched to a gene: 14. The germline V gene has CDR1 SGDLS and CDR2 YYNGEE. The length of the CDR3 is 15 residues. The CDR3 nucleotides are TGTGCCAGCGCAAGGGACAGCACCTTCCCGGATACGCAGTATTTT. Its translation: CASARDSTFPDTQYF.

This clone was seen more than once but under ten times. The chain carries TRBV9 and TRBJ2-5; TRBD2 is a possible D gene (7 bases). The V and J ends lost 3 bases and 1 base respectively, with 10 bases between them. The CDR3 is 14 residues long. The germline V gene encodes CDR1 SGDLS and CDR2 YYNGEE. CDR3 DNA sequence: TGTGCCAGCAGCGGAGGGGGGGCCCAAGAGACCCAGTACTTC. Amino acids: CASSGGGAQETQYF. The variable domain in full, with the rest retrieved from reference TRBV9 and TRBJ2-5, is DSGVTQTPKHLITATGQRVTLRCSPRSGDLSVYWYQQSLDQGLQFLIQYYNGEERAKGNILERFSAQQFPDLHSELNLSSLELGDSALYFCASSGGGAQETQYFGPGTRLLVL.

Here the CDR3 reads CASSLWGRANEKLFF. The CDR3 bases are TGTGCCAGCAGTTTATGGGGGAGGGCTAATGAAAAACTGTTTTTT. This sequence joins TRBV27 and TRBJ1-4; D possibly corresponds to TRBD1 (5 bases). The CDR3 extends over 15 amino acids. V lost 1 base to trimming and J lost 3 bases, with 9 bases between them. Germline V lookup: CDR1 MNHEY, CDR2 SMNVEV (reference sequence).

The chain couples TRBV30 to TRBJ1-1, with 8 bases matching TRBD1. CDR1 GTSNPN and CDR2 SVGIG come from the germline V gene (reference sequence). The junction had 3 bases not matched to a gene; V was cut back by 2 bases and J by 1 base. This CDR3 region has 14 residues. The CDR3 DNA follows: TGTGCCTGGAGTCAGGGGGCTCCGAACACTGAAGCTTTCTTT. Residues: CAWSQGAPNTEAFF.

The chain combines TRBV9 with TRBJ2-1; 9 bases match TRBD2. Per the germline V gene, CDR1 is SGDLS and CDR2 is YYNGEE. J lost 8 bases, V lost 3 bases, and 9 bases had no gene match. This CDR3 is built from 15 residues. This chain's CDR3 is CASSGATTSGDEQFF. Here the CDR3 DNA reads TGTGCCAGCAGCGGGGCTACGACTAGCGGCGATGAGCAGTTCTTC.

This sequence joins TRBV28 and TRBJ1-4; TRBD1 matches at 9 bases. The V and J ends lost 10 bases and 7 bases, in that order; junction bases with no gene match: 16. This CDR3 region has 16 residues. Germline assignment: CDR1 MDHEN and CDR2 SYDVKM. CDR3 residues: CATQGSWGTGSEKLFF. The CDR3 bases are TGTGCCACCCAAGGTTCCTGGGGGACAGGGAGTGAAAAACTGTTTTTT.

This clone occurred a few times. The CDR3 nucleotides are TGTGCCAGCAGTTTATCCAGACTGCCCTATAATTCACCCCTCCACTTT. This gives the protein CASSLSRLPYNSPLHF. The rearrangement uses TRBV27 and TRBJ1-6, with D unclear. V dropped 0 bases and J dropped 2 bases, with 8 bases sitting between them. The germline gives CDR1 MNHEY, CDR2 SMNVEV (reference sequence). The CDR3 contains 16 residues.

V usage is TRBV9 and J usage is TRBJ2-3; TRBD2 matches at 8 bases. Germline CDR1 SGDLS, CDR2 YYNGEE. V shed 5 bases, J shed 2 bases, and the junction held 13 bases outside the gene matches. This CDR3 spans 17 amino acids. The CDR3 reads CASSRTPTSVTTDTQYF. The CDR3 DNA is TGTGCCAGCAGTCGAACCCCGACTAGCGTGACCACAGATACGCAGTATTTT.

This sequence joins TRBV7-2 and TRBJ2-6; 9 bases fit TRBD2. Germline-derived CDR1 and CDR2 are SGHTA and FQGNSA. The CDR3 consists of 17 residues. V lost 1 base to trimming and J lost 0 bases; unmatched junction nucleotides: 1. DNA of the CDR3: TGTGCCAGCAGCTTAGTTAGCGGGAGCTCTGGGGCCAACGTCCTGACTTTC. Protein: CASSLVSGSSGANVLTF.

This clone appeared a single time. V usage is TRBV7-2 and J usage is TRBJ1-4; D unclear. Between the trimmed V and J ends, which lost 1 base and 5 bases, there was a span of 5 bases. Germline loops: CDR1 SGHTA, CDR2 FQGNSA. CDR3 length: 13 amino acids. The DNA for the CDR3 is TGTGCCAGCAGCTTAGTTCAGAATGAAAAACTGTTTTTT. This sequence encodes CASSLVQNEKLFF.

This chain joins TRBV6-2 or TRBV6-3 and TRBJ1-2; D is unclear. CDR1 MNHEY and CDR2 SVGEGT come from the germline V gene. The CDR3 is 14 amino acids. Trimming shortened V by 2 bases and J by 4 bases, and 11 bases separated the two germline ends. Here the CDR3 reads CASSYVSRSYGYTF. CDR3 DNA: TGTGCCAGCAGTTACGTCTCCAGGTCCTATGGCTACACCTTC.

This clone was picked up one time. This chain links TRBV5-1 with TRBJ1-1; no clear D. The CDR3 is 12 residues long. V shed 5 bases and J shed 1 base, with 6 bases lying between them. The germline gives CDR1 SGHRS, CDR2 YFSETQ. In DNA form, the CDR3 reads TGCGCCAGCAGTTCAGGGAACACTGAAGCTTTCTTT. Translated, it gives CASSSGNTEAFF.

V and J are TRBV9 and TRBJ2-1, with 15 bases lining up with TRBD2. J lost 9 bases, V lost 4 bases, and 8 bases had no gene match. This CDR3 spans 16 amino acids. Germline lookup yields CDR1 SGDLS and CDR2 YYNGEE. Here the CDR3 reads CASSSRTSGGAGEQFF. The CDR3 DNA sequence: TGTGCCAGCAGCTCCCGGACTAGCGGGGGGGCGGGTGAGCAGTTCTTC.

The rearrangement joins TRBV28 to TRBJ2-7; 9 bases are a match to TRBD1. Germline lookup yields CDR1 MDHEN and CDR2 SYDVKM. V was pared by 6 bases and J by 5 bases, with 8 bases of the junction left unmatched. CDR3 size: 14 residues. CDR3 nucleotide sequence: TGTGCCAGCAGGTCGGGACAGGGCGCCCACGAGCAGTACTTC. It is translated as CASRSGQGAHEQYF.

This sequence joins TRBV4-3 and TRBJ2-3; 8 bases agree with TRBD2. The CDR3 covers 13 residues. Trimming cost V 5 bases and J 4 bases; bases outside gene matches: 2. CDR1 and CDR2 (germline): LGHNA, YSLEER. The CDR3 sequence: CASSRTSSDTQYF. The CDR3 bases are TGCGCCAGCAGCAGGACTAGCTCAGATACGCAGTATTTT.

The genes are TRBV2 and TRBJ2-1, with 8 positions matching TRBD2. Germline loops: CDR1 SNHLY, CDR2 FYNNEI. This CDR3 contains 15 residues. J lost 7 bases, V lost 6 bases, and 11 bases had no gene match. CDR3 amino acids: CASSASGGSRNEQFF. CDR3 nucleotide sequence: TGTGCCAGCAGCGCCAGCGGGGGCTCGAGGAATGAGCAGTTCTTC. Based on the CDR3 plus reference TRBV2 and TRBJ2-1, the full variable domain is EPEVTQTPSHQVTQMGQEVILRCVPISNHLYFYWYRQILGQKVEFLVSFYNNEISEKSEIFDDQFSVERPDGSNFTLKIRSTKLEDSAMYFCASSASGGSRNEQFFGPGTRLTVL.

The chain couples TRBV25-1 to TRBJ1-1; unclear D gene. V dropped 5 bases and J dropped 8 bases, with 15 bases sitting between them. This CDR3 comprises 13 residues. Germline V lookup: CDR1 MGHDK, CDR2 SYGVNS. CDR3 protein: CASSPRLTGEAFF. DNA for the CDR3: TGTGCCAGCAGTCCCCGTTTAACCGGGGAAGCTTTCTTT.

This rearrangement joins TRBV4-2 to TRBJ2-3; 13 bases are shared with TRBD2. The CDR3 extends over 18 amino acids. V lost 4 bases and J lost 2; bases outside the gene matches: 9. The germline gives CDR1 LGHNA, CDR2 YNFKEQ. This CDR3 is CASSLTSGGARITDTQYF. CDR3 bases: TGTGCCAGCAGCCTCACTAGCGGGGGGGCCAGAATCACAGATACGCAGTATTTT.

The chain employs TRBV18 and TRBJ1-5, with 7 bases identical to TRBD1. Germline values: CDR1 KGHSH, CDR2 LQKENI. This CDR3 spans 13 amino acids. Germline trimming cut 8 bases from V and 4 bases from J; bases unmatched to any gene: 5. CDR3 DNA sequence: TGTGCCAGCAGCGGACAGGATAATCAGCCCCAGCATTTT. It encodes CASSGQDNQPQHF.

This chain uses TRBV27 with TRBJ2-3; D perhaps matches TRBD1 (5 bases). V lost 7 bases, J lost 5 bases, and 10 bases lay in between. This CDR3 is 12 amino acids long. Per germline, CDR1 MNHEY and CDR2 SMNVEV (reference sequence). The CDR3: CASMSQGDTQYF. The CDR3, as DNA: TGTGCCAGCATGTCCCAGGGAGATACGCAGTATTTT.

CDR3 sequence: CASSVSGDRSPLHF. The DNA for the CDR3 is TGTGCCAGCAGCGTTTCAGGGGACCGTTCACCCCTCCACTTT. J is TRBJ1-6 and V is TRBV9, with a possible D match to TRBD1 (6 bases). This CDR3 has 14 amino acids. Germline lookup yields CDR1 SGDLS and CDR2 YYNGEE. Trimming shortened V by 2 bases and J by 9 bases, and 12 bases separated the two germline ends.

V and J are TRBV27 and TRBJ2-6; D ambiguous. The V and J ends lost 6 bases and 0 bases respectively, with 9 bases between them. This CDR3 has 15 amino acids. Germline-derived CDR1 and CDR2 are MNHEY and SMNVEV (reference sequence). DNA of the CDR3: TGTGCCAGCAGCCCCCCCAACTCTGGGGCCAACGTCCTGACTTTC. Protein sequence: CASSPPNSGANVLTF.